The present entry profiles one T cell receptor (beta chain) with its context. This sample was taken from a study of patients and donors after allogeneic stem cell transplantation. This CDR3 contains 13 residues. From germline, CDR1 is SGDLS and CDR2 YYNGEE. The germline V and J ends were trimmed by 0 bases and 7 bases, with 11 bases remaining between them. In TCRdb, the RT-PCR reads were re-called with MiXCR into one record per CDR3 protein. Of hundreds of thousands of distinct CDR3 sequences in the sample, 16% were seen once. This clonotype originated in a human donor who was either an allogeneic HSCT recipient or a stem cell or donor lymphocyte infusion donor (not recorded which). It is not recorded whose cells these are; they may come from a transplant donor. The source material was blood, either unsorted or a sorted T cell fraction (not recorded which). The chain employs TRBV9 and TRBJ2-7, with D perhaps TRBD1 or TRBD2 (6 bases each). The CDR3 here is CASSVVGGGEQYF. The CDR3 DNA follows: TGTGCCAGCAGCGTAGTGGGGGGCGGGGAGCAGTACTTC.